The 21 T cell receptor beta chains reported below all come from one sample, sequenced in a study of blood T cell repertoires in COVID-19. Measured with immunoSEQ multiplex PCR; TCRdb has only the in-frame clones, and not every one. The sample carries a few hundred thousand clones, 75% to 90% recorded once. Sequenced: peripheral blood. The receptors were sampled from a human donor in a cohort sampled during active COVID-19.

This chain joins TRBV5-1 and TRBJ2-1; 9 positions agree with TRBD2. Germline loops: CDR1 SGHRS, CDR2 YFSETQ. This CDR3 has 17 residues. The trim removed 9 bases at V and 0 bases at J, leaving 13 bases unmatched. CDR3 coding DNA: TGCGCCACCTCCCCCCTAGCGGGGCCGAGCTCCTACAATGAGCAGTTCTTC. Protein: CATSPLAGPSSYNEQFF.

This chain connects TRBV5-1 to TRBJ2-1, with TRBD2 matching 15 bases. The CDR3 is 17 residues long. Germline V gene lookup returns CDR1 SGHRS and CDR2 YFSETQ. J gave up 5 bases and V 1 base, and 4 bases lay outside the gene matches. The CDR3: CASSLPGLAGGDNEQFF. CDR3 in DNA: TGCGCCAGCAGCTTGCCGGGACTAGCGGGAGGCGACAATGAGCAGTTCTTC.

The J gene is TRBJ2-2, the V gene TRBV7-2; 12 bases map to TRBD2. CDR3 length equals 15 residues. Germline CDR1 SGHTA, CDR2 FQGNSA. The trim removed 4 bases at V and 7 bases at J, leaving 4 bases unmatched. The CDR3, as DNA: TGTGCCAGCAGCTGGACTAGCGGGGACTTCGGGGAGCTGTTTTTT. It is translated as CASSWTSGDFGELFF. The whole variable domain, remainder taken from reference TRBV7-2 and TRBJ2-2, is GAGVSQSPSNKVTEKGKDVELRCDPISGHTALYWYRQSLGQGLEFLIYFQGNSAPDKSGLPSDRFSAERTGGSVSTLTIQRTQQEDSAVYLCASSWTSGDFGELFFGEGSRLTVL.

The rearrangement uses TRBV28 and TRBJ1-2, with a possible D match to TRBD1 (6 bases). V was cut by 8 bases and J by 3 bases, with 16 bases left in between. The CDR3 consists of 14 residues. Germline-derived CDR1 and CDR2 are MDHEN and SYDVKM. CDR3 nucleotides: TGTGCCAGCCTCAAGGGGGGGATAGACTATGGCTACACCTTC. As protein: CASLKGGIDYGYTF.

This clone was detected a few times. This chain uses TRBV6-2 or TRBV6-3 with TRBJ2-2; 10 positions match TRBD2. The germline V gene encodes CDR1 MNHEY and CDR2 SVGEGT. V dropped 2 bases and J dropped 6; count of bases not matched to a gene: 9. This CDR3 has 17 residues. Written as DNA, the CDR3 is TGTGCCAGCAGTTACCCCAGCGGGAGGGCCTTGGCCGGGGAGCTGTTTTTT. Residues: CASSYPSGRALAGELFF.

This clone was seen only a few times. This CDR3 is also generated by other DNA sequences in the sample. The rearrangement links TRBV3-1 (or the pseudogene TRBV3-2) to TRBJ2-7, with TRBD1 matching 7 bases. The CDR3 contains 12 residues. Trimming took 4 bases from V and 3 from J; bases not matched to a gene: 0. The germline V gene encodes CDR1 LGHDT and CDR2 YNNKEL (reference sequence). This chain's CDR3 is CASSRQGYEQYF. CDR3 bases: TGTGCCAGCAGCCGACAGGGCTACGAGCAGTACTTC.

The chain combines TRBV5-1 with TRBJ1-2; D is undetermined. V was pared by 0 bases and J by 5 bases, with 14 bases between. Germline values: CDR1 SGHRS, CDR2 YFSETQ. The CDR3 is 15 residues long. CDR3 amino acids: CASSLEQTSDYGYTF. The CDR3 DNA reads as TGCGCCAGCAGCTTGGAACAGACCTCAGATTATGGCTACACCTTC.

The CDR3 coding sequence is TGTGCCAGCAGTTTAGACGGGAGTACAGATACGCAGTATTTT. Translation gives CASSLDGSTDTQYF. The chain employs TRBV27 and TRBJ2-3; possible D gene TRBD2, 6 bases. Trimming removed 2 bases from V and 3 bases from J, with 9 bases in between. Germline CDR1 MNHEY, CDR2 SMNVEV (reference sequence). This CDR3 is 14 amino acids long.

The chain recombines TRBV5-1 with TRBJ1-2, with D maybe TRBD1 (5 bases). Germline CDR1 and CDR2: SGHRS and YFSETQ. The CDR3 is 15 residues long. Trimming removed 4 bases at V and 4 bases at J, with 17 bases between. The CDR3 coding sequence is TGCGCCAGCAGCCCGGCTCAGGGCCCCTCCTATGGCTACACCTTC. Protein: CASSPAQGPSYGYTF.

This chain connects TRBV15 to TRBJ1-4, with 7 bases identical to TRBD1. V lost 1 base and J lost 6; bases outside the gene matches: 20. Looked up from germline, CDR1 is LNHNV and CDR2 is YYDKDF (reference sequence). The CDR3 extends over 20 amino acids. CDR3 in DNA: TGTGCCACCAGCAGAGTATTAAAAGCAACTCGTGACAGGGTTGATGAAAAACTGTTTTTT. Amino acids: CATSRVLKATRDRVDEKLFF.

The chain uses TRBV5-1 and TRBJ2-7; TRBD1 might be the D (6 bases). Germline assignment: CDR1 SGHRS and CDR2 YFSETQ. Trimming took 0 bases from V and 3 from J, leaving 19 bases between them. This CDR3 region has 17 residues. The CDR3 protein is CASSLVQGTNLRYEQYF. CDR3 sequence (DNA): TGCGCCAGCAGCTTGGTTCAGGGGACAAATTTGCGCTACGAGCAGTACTTC.

The rearrangement joins TRBV6-1 to TRBJ1-1; no reliable D call. Germline CDR1 and CDR2: MNHNS and SASEGT. The V and J ends lost 1 base and 4 bases respectively, with 7 bases between them. The CDR3 length is 13 residues. The CDR3 DNA follows: TGTGCCAGCAGTGAAGGACGGGTCACTGAAGCTTTCTTT. Its translation is CASSEGRVTEAFF.

This clone was recorded a few times. The chain is built from TRBV3-1 (or the pseudogene TRBV3-2) and TRBJ2-7, with a weak D call TRBD1 (5 bases). The CDR3 is 18 amino acids. The germline V and J ends were trimmed by 0 bases and 2 bases, with 20 bases remaining between them. Looked up from germline, CDR1 is LGHDT and CDR2 is YNNKEL (reference sequence). CDR3 sequence: CASSQDYHRLGRAYEQYF. CDR3 nucleotide sequence: TGTGCCAGCAGCCAAGATTATCATCGTTTAGGCAGGGCCTACGAGCAGTACTTC.

The genes are TRBV7-8 and TRBJ1-1; no definite D call. Trimming pared 3 bases from V and 4 bases from J, leaving 12 bases between. Germline CDR1 is SGHVS and CDR2 is FQNEAQ. The CDR3 length is 14 residues. The CDR3 DNA reads as TGTGCCAGCAGCTTCCAGGCCCGGGGCACTGAAGCTTTCTTT. Protein sequence: CASSFQARGTEAFF.

The chain couples TRBV6-2 or TRBV6-3 to TRBJ2-7; 7 bases fit TRBD2. The V segment lost 0 bases and the J segment 4 bases; nucleotides outside the gene matches: 6. Germline-derived CDR1 and CDR2 are MNHEY and SVGEGT. The length of the CDR3 is 15 residues. CDR3 bases: TGTGCCAGCAGTTACTCGATGAAGCGGGATTACGAGCAGTACTTC. It translates to CASSYSMKRDYEQYF.

The chain combines TRBV5-1 with TRBJ1-1; tentatively, D is TRBD1 (6 bases). This CDR3 region has 14 residues. Per germline, CDR1 SGHRS and CDR2 YFSETQ. V dropped 3 bases and J dropped 5 bases, with 14 bases sitting between them. The CDR3 here is CASSSDSSWTEAFF. Written as DNA, the CDR3 is TGCGCCAGCAGCTCGGACAGTTCGTGGACTGAAGCTTTCTTT.

This rearrangement joins TRBV9 to TRBJ2-1; 11 bases fit TRBD2. Looked up from germline, CDR1 is SGDLS and CDR2 is YYNGEE. The CDR3 totals 15 residues. With V trimmed by 3 bases and J by 4 bases, 3 bases remained unmatched. For the CDR3, the DNA is TGTGCCAGCAGCGCAGGACTAGCGGGTTACAATGAGCAGTTCTTC. Residues: CASSAGLAGYNEQFF.

The J gene is TRBJ2-1, the V gene TRBV28; D gene unclear. This CDR3 has 13 amino acids. From germline, CDR1 is MDHEN and CDR2 SYDVKM. V was trimmed by 6 bases and J by 1 base, leaving 7 bases between them. As DNA, the CDR3 is TGTGCCAGCAGGTCCGGGTCCTACAATGAGCAGTTCTTC. It specifies CASRSGSYNEQFF. Looking up the rest from reference TRBV28 and TRBJ2-1 gives the full variable domain: DVKVTQSSRYLVKRTGEKVFLECVQDMDHENMFWYRQDPGLGLRLIYFSYDVKMKEKGDIPEGYSVSREKKERFSLILESASTNQTSMYLCASRSGSYNEQFFGPGTRLTVL.

The chain combines TRBV28 with TRBJ2-1; TRBD2 is a possible D gene (6 bases). In germline, CDR1 is MDHEN, CDR2 SYDVKM. The CDR3 sequence is 14 residues long. The ends were cut back, 4 bases at V and 5 bases at J, with 12 bases in the middle. The DNA of the CDR3 is TGTGCCAGCAGTTGGGCCAGGGAGGACAATGAGCAGTTCTTC. Translated: CASSWAREDNEQFF. The whole variable domain, filled in from reference TRBV28 and TRBJ2-1, reads DVKVTQSSRYLVKRTGEKVFLECVQDMDHENMFWYRQDPGLGLRLIYFSYDVKMKEKGDIPEGYSVSREKKERFSLILESASTNQTSMYLCASSWAREDNEQFFGPGTRLTVL.

This rearrangement joins TRBV7-3 to TRBJ1-5, with 10 bases aligning to TRBD1. The CDR3 extends over 15 amino acids. Losses at the gene ends were 5 bases for V and 2 bases for J; bases not matched to a gene: 3. The germline V gene has CDR1 SGHTA and CDR2 FQGTGA. CDR3 nucleotides: TGTGCCAGCAGCCCCGGGACAGGGGGCAATCAGCCCCAGCATTTT. Its protein product is CASSPGTGGNQPQHF. Using reference TRBV7-3 and TRBJ1-5 for the parts outside the CDR3, the full variable domain is GAGVSQTPSNKVTEKGKYVELRCDPISGHTALYWYRQSLGQGPEFLIYFQGTGAADDSGLPNDRFFAVRPEGSVSTLKIQRTERGDSAVYLCASSPGTGGNQPQHFGDGTRLSIL.

This clone was counted a single time. J is TRBJ1-1 and V is TRBV5-1; 10 bases align to TRBD1. Germline V CDR1 and CDR2: SGHRS, YFSETQ. J gave up 1 base and V 4 bases, and 4 bases lay outside the gene matches. CDR3 length equals 15 residues. DNA of the CDR3: TGCGCCAGCAGCGGCGGACAGGGGGGGAACACTGAAGCTTTCTTT. Protein sequence: CASSGGQGGNTEAFF.